The 20 T cell receptor beta chains below come from one sample, sequenced in a study of blood T cell repertoires in COVID-19. The assay was immunoSEQ multiplex PCR, and TCRdb's table has in-frame clones only and misses some. The sample yields 56,000 or so clones, 75% to 90% seen once. Sequencing was carried out using peripheral blood. The receptors derive from a woman aged 60 to 75 with COVID-19, enrolled during active disease.

The chain is built from TRBV5-1 and TRBJ2-1; 11 positions agree with TRBD1. The CDR3 covers 15 residues. V lost 5 bases, J lost 6 bases, and 7 bases stayed unmatched. Looked up from germline, CDR1 is SGHRS and CDR2 is YFSETQ. The chain's CDR3 is CASSLPGQGVNEQFF. The CDR3 nucleotides are TGCGCCAGCAGTCTTCCGGGACAGGGGGTCAATGAGCAGTTCTTC. The full variable domain, with the rest looked up from reference TRBV5-1 and TRBJ2-1, is KAGVTQTPRYLIKTRGQQVTLSCSPISGHRSVSWYQQTPGQGLQFLFEYFSETQRNKGNFPGRFSGRQFSNSRSEMNVSTLELGDSALYLCASSLPGQGVNEQFFGPGTRLTVL.

This clone was seen once. The J gene is TRBJ2-7, the V gene TRBV4-3; 13 nucleotides agree with TRBD2. The CDR3 is 16 residues long. Germline V CDR1 and CDR2: LGHNA, YSLEER. With V trimmed by 0 bases and J by 5 bases, 4 bases remained unmatched. DNA of the CDR3: TGCGCCAGCAGCCAAGATTGGACTAGCGGGAGTAACGAGCAGTACTTC. The encoded protein is CASSQDWTSGSNEQYF.

The chain couples TRBV6-5 to TRBJ2-5; 7 bases align to TRBD2. This CDR3 contains 15 residues. Germline V gene sequence: CDR1 MNHEY, CDR2 SVGAGI. V trimming: 0 bases; J trimming: 1 base; junction bases outside the gene matches: 2. CDR3 sequence reads: CASSYSGGTQETQYF. The CDR3 DNA reads as TGTGCCAGCAGTTACTCGGGGGGGACCCAAGAGACCCAGTACTTC.

The genes are TRBV13 and TRBJ2-2; TRBD2 aligns across 7 bases. Germline V CDR1 and CDR2: PRHDT, FYEKMQ (reference sequence). V lost 4 bases, J lost 5 bases, and 13 bases stayed unmatched. This CDR3 contains 17 residues. CDR3 DNA sequence: TGTGCCAGCAGCTCCGACGGACTAGAAAGAGGAACCGGGGAGCTGTTTTTT. Translating gives CASSSDGLERGTGELFF. Supplemented by reference TRBV13 and TRBJ2-2, the full variable domain reads AAGVIQSPRHLIKEKRETATLKCYPIPRHDTVYWYQQGPGQDPQFLISFYEKMQSDKGSIPDRFSAQQFSDYHSELNMSSLELGDSALYFCASSSDGLERGTGELFFGEGSRLTVL.

CDR3 in DNA: TGTGCCAGCAGTTACCCGACCGGGACAGGGCTCTATGGCTACACCTTC. Translating it yields CASSYPTGTGLYGYTF. The chain combines TRBV6-6 with TRBJ1-2; TRBD1 matches at 9 bases. The ends lost 2 bases at V and 4 bases at J; junction bases unmatched: 8. Per germline, CDR1 MNHNY and CDR2 SVGAGI (reference sequence). The CDR3 is 16 residues long.

The J gene is TRBJ1-2, the V gene TRBV5-1; a weak D match, TRBD1 (6 bases). V gave up 3 bases and J gave up 4 bases, with 13 bases separating them. This CDR3 comprises 14 residues. Germline CDR1 and CDR2: SGHRS and YFSETQ. The CDR3 coding sequence is TGCGCCAGCAGCTCCGGACAGCTACCCTATGGCTACACCTTC. Translation gives CASSSGQLPYGYTF.

The chain couples TRBV5-1 to TRBJ2-2; D perhaps matches TRBD2 (5 bases). There are 13 residues in the CDR3. V was clipped by 7 bases and J by 3 bases, with 10 bases between them. Per germline, CDR1 SGHRS and CDR2 YFSETQ. The CDR3 DNA sequence: TGCGCCAGCGGGCTGAGGGACACCGGGGAGCTGTTTTTT. It translates to CASGLRDTGELFF.

This clone came up once. The rearrangement uses TRBV5-8 and TRBJ2-2; 8 bases are shared with TRBD1. Germline V lookup: CDR1 SGHTS, CDR2 YDEGEE. Trimming cost V 4 bases and J 0 bases; bases outside gene matches: 8. The CDR3 length is 17 residues. CDR3 bases: TGTGCCAGCAGCGATAAACCGGGACAGGCGAACACCGGGGAGCTGTTTTTT. It yields the protein CASSDKPGQANTGELFF.

The rearrangement links TRBV30 to TRBJ1-6; D gene uncertain. The germline CDR1 and CDR2 sequences are GTSNPN and SVGIG (reference sequence). The germline V and J ends were trimmed by 0 bases and 9 bases, with 15 bases remaining between them. CDR3 length: 15 amino acids. CDR3 in DNA: TGTGCCTGGAGTGTCGGTAGCCACTCGGGTTCACCCCTCCACTTT. It translates to CAWSVGSHSGSPLHF.

The V call is TRBV6-5, the J call TRBJ2-2, with 12 bases matching TRBD1. Germline V gives CDR1 MNHEY, CDR2 SVGAGI. This CDR3 has 15 amino acids. V shed 6 bases and J 6 bases; nucleotides not matched to a gene: 5. As DNA, the CDR3 is TGTGCCAGCAGGTCGGGACAGGGGGCCCCCGGGGAGCTGTTTTTT. Its translation: CASRSGQGAPGELFF.

V gene TRBV21-1 combines with J gene TRBJ2-7; TRBD2, the table's D call, lacks a check against the DNA. TRBV21-1 counts as a pseudogene. This CDR3 spans 16 amino acids. The CDR3, as DNA: TGTGCCAGCAGCAAAGCGCTAAGCGGGGGGGGCTACGAGCAGTACTTC. This translates into CASSKALSGGGYEQYF.

The rearrangement joins TRBV18 to TRBJ2-3, with 14 bases lining up with TRBD2. Germline CDR1 and CDR2: KGHSH and LQKENI. V lost 1 base and J lost 4; bases outside the gene matches: 1. The CDR3 sequence is 16 residues long. The CDR3 spells CASSPRTSGGSDTQYF. Here the CDR3 DNA reads TGTGCCAGCTCACCACGGACTAGCGGGGGGTCAGATACGCAGTATTTT.

The chain links TRBV3-1 (or the pseudogene TRBV3-2) to TRBJ2-5; tentatively, D is TRBD2 (6 bases). CDR3 size: 12 residues. Trimming cost V 0 bases and J 9 bases, with 8 bases left between them. CDR1 and CDR2 (germline): LGHDT, YNNKEL (reference sequence). CDR3 sequence reads: CASSQDWGAQYF. The CDR3 coding sequence is TGTGCCAGCAGCCAAGATTGGGGGGCCCAGTACTTC.

This chain uses TRBV19 with TRBJ2-3, with 8 bases fitting TRBD2. The CDR3 has 18 residues. Unmatched junction bases numbered 16, after V lost 6 bases and J lost 2 bases. CDR1 LNHDA and CDR2 SQIVND come from the germline V gene (reference sequence). CDR3 nucleotide sequence: TGTGCCAGTAGCGCTCAAGTAATGAGCGGGAGAGACACAGATACGCAGTATTTT. This codes for CASSAQVMSGRDTDTQYF.

This chain connects TRBV6-4 to TRBJ1-5, with 7 bases aligning to TRBD1. The CDR3 has 19 amino acids. Germline CDR1 MRHNA, CDR2 SNTAGT. V was pared by 6 bases and J by 4 bases, with 21 bases of the junction left unmatched. This chain's CDR3 is CASRAPDRDLTLGNQPQHF. The CDR3 DNA is TGTGCCAGCAGAGCCCCAGACAGGGACCTCACCTTAGGAAATCAGCCCCAGCATTTT.

This rearrangement joins TRBV30 to TRBJ2-5; D gene unclear. CDR1 and CDR2 (germline): GTSNPN, SVGIG (reference sequence). CDR3 length: 12 residues. Trimming pared 3 bases from V and 5 bases from J, leaving 10 bases between. CDR3 nucleotides: TGTGCCTGGAGACCTAGTGCGGAGACCCAGTACTTC. It specifies CAWRPSAETQYF.

The CDR3, as DNA: TGTGCCAGCAGTTTGCGGGATACGCAGTATTTT. Protein product: CASSLRDTQYF. The chain links TRBV28 to TRBJ2-3; no clear D gene. Trimming left V 3 bases short and J 6 bases short, with 4 bases between. This CDR3 is built from 11 residues. Germline CDR1 is MDHEN and CDR2 is SYDVKM.

As regards this clone: The junction shows a germline mismatch at one end, possibly a read error. V usage is TRBV9 and J usage is TRBJ1-1; D may be TRBD1 (5 bases). The germline gives CDR1 SGDLS, CDR2 YYNGEE. The CDR3 extends over 15 amino acids. CDR3: CASSVDSGQGSLHHF. For the CDR3, the DNA is TGTGCCAGCAGCGTAGATTCAGGGCAGGGCTCCCTTCACCATTTT.

This clone appeared a single time. The chain employs TRBV11-3 and TRBJ1-1; D might be TRBD1 (6 bases). The CDR3 contains 15 residues. CDR1 and CDR2 from the germline V gene are SGHNT and YENEEA. The V end lost 0 bases, the J end lost 0 bases, and 8 bases lay between the germline ends. The CDR3 reads CASSLEYRVNTEAFF. DNA of the CDR3: TGTGCCAGCAGCTTAGAGTACAGGGTGAACACTGAAGCTTTCTTT.

This chain links TRBV4-1 with TRBJ2-5, with 8 bases fitting TRBD1. The CDR3 totals 16 residues. CDR1 MGHRA and CDR2 YSYEKL come from the germline V gene. The trim removed 0 bases at V and 7 bases at J, leaving 10 bases unmatched. This chain's CDR3 is CASSQEGQGAGGTQYF. The CDR3 DNA reads as TGCGCCAGCAGCCAAGAGGGGCAGGGGGCCGGTGGGACCCAGTACTTC.